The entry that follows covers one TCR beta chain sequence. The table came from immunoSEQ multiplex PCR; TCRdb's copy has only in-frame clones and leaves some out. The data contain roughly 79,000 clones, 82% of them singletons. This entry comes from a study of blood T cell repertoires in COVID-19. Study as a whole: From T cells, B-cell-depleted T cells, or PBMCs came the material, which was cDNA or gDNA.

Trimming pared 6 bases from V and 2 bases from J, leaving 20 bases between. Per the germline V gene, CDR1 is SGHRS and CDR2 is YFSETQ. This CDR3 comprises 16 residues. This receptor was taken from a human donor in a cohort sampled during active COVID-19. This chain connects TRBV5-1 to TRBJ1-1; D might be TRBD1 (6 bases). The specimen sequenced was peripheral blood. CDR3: CASTPEVWTDNTEAFF. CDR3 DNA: TGCGCCAGCACCCCAGAGGTGTGGACAGATAACACTGAAGCTTTCTTT.